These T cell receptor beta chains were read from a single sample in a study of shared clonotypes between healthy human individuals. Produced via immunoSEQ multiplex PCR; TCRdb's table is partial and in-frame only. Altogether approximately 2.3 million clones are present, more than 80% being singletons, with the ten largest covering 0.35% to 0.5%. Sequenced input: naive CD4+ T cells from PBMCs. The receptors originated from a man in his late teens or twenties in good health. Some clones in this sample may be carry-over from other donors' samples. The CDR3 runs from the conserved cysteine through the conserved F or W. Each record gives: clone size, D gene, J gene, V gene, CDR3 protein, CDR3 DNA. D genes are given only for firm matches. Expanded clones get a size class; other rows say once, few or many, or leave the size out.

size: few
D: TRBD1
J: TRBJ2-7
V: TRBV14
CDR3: CASSPPGTGLGYEQYF
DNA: TGTGCCAGCAGCCCCCCCGGGACAGGGCTCGGGTACGAGCAGTACTTC

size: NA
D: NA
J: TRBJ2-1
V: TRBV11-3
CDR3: CASSLGRYNEQFF
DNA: TGTGCCAGCAGCTTAGGCAGATACAATGAGCAGTTCTTC

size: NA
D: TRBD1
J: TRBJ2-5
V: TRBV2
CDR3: CASSDGLGQGLETQYF
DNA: TGTGCCAGCAGTGATGGCCTGGGACAGGGGTTGGAGACCCAGTACTTC

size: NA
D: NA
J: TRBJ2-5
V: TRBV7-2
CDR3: CASSLGFLETQYF
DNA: TGTGCCAGCAGCTTAGGATTCTTGGAGACCCAGTACTTC

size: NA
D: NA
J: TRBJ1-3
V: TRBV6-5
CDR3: CASSYSIRGNTIYF
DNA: TGTGCCAGCAGTTACTCGATTCGTGGAAACACCATATATTTT

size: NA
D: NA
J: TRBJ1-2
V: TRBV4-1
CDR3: CASSRVEVMHYGYTF
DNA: TGCGCCAGCAGCCGAGTCGAGGTTATGCACTATGGCTACACCTTC

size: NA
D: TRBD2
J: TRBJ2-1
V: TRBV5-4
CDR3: CASSLLGTSGEEQFF
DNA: TGTGCCAGCAGCTTGTTAGGGACTAGCGGGGAAGAGCAGTTCTTC

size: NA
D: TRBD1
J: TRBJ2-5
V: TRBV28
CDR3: CASSWWDRQETQYF
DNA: TGTGCCAGCAGTTGGTGGGACAGACAAGAGACCCAGTACTTC

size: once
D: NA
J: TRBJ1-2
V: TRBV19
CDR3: CASSIRSPYGYTF
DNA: TGTGCCAGTAGTATTCGCAGTCCCTATGGCTACACCTTC

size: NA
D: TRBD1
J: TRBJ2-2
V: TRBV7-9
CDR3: CASSHAFGTATQGELFF
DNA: TGTGCCAGCAGCCACGCCTTCGGGACAGCTACTCAAGGGGAGCTGTTTTTT

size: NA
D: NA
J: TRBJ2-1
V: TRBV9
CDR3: CASSVEAGLFYNEQFF
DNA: TGTGCCAGCAGCGTAGAGGCGGGCCTCTTCTACAATGAGCAGTTCTTC

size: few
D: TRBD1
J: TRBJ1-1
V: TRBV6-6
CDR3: CASSGRTGVNTEAFF
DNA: TGTGCCAGCAGTGGGCGGACAGGAGTAAACACTGAAGCTTTCTTT

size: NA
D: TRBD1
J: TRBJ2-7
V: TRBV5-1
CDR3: CASSYSGTGGYEQYF
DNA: TGCGCCAGCAGCTACTCCGGGACAGGGGGCTACGAGCAGTACTTC

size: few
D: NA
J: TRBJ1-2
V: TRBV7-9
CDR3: CASSLAGAGGYTF
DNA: TGTGCCAGCAGCTTAGCAGGGGCGGGCGGCTACACCTTC

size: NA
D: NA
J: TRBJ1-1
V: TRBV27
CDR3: CASSFRNRANTEAFF
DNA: TGTGCCAGCAGTTTTCGTAACAGGGCGAACACTGAAGCTTTCTTT

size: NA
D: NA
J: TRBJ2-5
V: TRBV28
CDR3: CASSPPVQETQYF
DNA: TGTGCCAGCAGTCCGCCAGTACAAGAGACCCAGTACTTC

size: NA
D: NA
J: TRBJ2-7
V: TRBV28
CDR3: CASSLVSAYEQYF
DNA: TGTGCCAGCAGTTTGGTCAGTGCCTACGAGCAGTACTTC

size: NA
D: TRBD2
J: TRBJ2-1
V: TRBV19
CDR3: CASSRLAGGLLFGDEQFF
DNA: TGTGCCAGTTCCCGACTAGCGGGAGGCCTCCTTTTTGGGGATGAGCAGTTCTTC

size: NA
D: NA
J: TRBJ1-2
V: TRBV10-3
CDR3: CAISEPQGLANYGYTF
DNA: TGTGCCATCAGTGAGCCTCAGGGCCTAGCTAACTATGGCTACACCTTC

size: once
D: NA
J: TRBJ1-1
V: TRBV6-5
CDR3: CASKDSHMNTEAFF
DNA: TGTGCCAGCAAGGACAGCCACATGAACACTGAAGCTTTCTTT

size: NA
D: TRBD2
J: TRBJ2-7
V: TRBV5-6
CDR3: CASSFPRTSGSYEQYF
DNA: TGTGCCAGCAGCTTCCCGCGGACTAGCGGGAGTTACGAGCAGTACTTC

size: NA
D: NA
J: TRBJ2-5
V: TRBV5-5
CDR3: CASSPTPGIETQYF
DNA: TGTGCCAGCAGCCCAACCCCAGGTATAGAGACCCAGTACTTC

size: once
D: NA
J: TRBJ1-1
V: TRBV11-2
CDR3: CASSLERVKGTEAFF
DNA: TGTGCCAGCAGCTTAGAAAGGGTGAAAGGCACTGAAGCTTTCTTT

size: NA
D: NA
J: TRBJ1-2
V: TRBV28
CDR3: CASRGTNYGYTF
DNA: TGTGCCAGCAGGGGGACTAACTATGGCTACACCTTC

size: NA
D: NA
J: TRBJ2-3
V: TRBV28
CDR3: CASSFIAWSTDTQYF
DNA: TGTGCCAGCAGTTTCATAGCGTGGAGCACAGATACGCAGTATTTT

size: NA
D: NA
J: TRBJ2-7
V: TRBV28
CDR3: CATSGPRPREQYF
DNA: TGTGCCACCAGCGGACCCAGACCTCGCGAGCAGTACTTC

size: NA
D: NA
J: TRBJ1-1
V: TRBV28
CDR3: CASTTALGRAEAFF
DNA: TGTGCCAGCACCACGGCGTTAGGGCGCGCTGAAGCTTTCTTT

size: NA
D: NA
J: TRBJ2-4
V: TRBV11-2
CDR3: CASSFRAPAYREAKNIQYF
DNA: TGTGCCAGCAGCTTTAGAGCCCCCGCTTATCGGGAGGCCAAAAACATTCAGTACTTC

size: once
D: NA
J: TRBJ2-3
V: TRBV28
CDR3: CASSLHPGRTGDSTDTQYF
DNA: TGTGCCAGCAGTTTACATCCGGGGAGGACGGGAGATTCCACAGATACGCAGTATTTT

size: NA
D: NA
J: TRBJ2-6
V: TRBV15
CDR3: CATRDWGGTGANVLTF
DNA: TGTGCCACCAGAGATTGGGGGGGCACTGGGGCCAACGTCCTGACTTTC

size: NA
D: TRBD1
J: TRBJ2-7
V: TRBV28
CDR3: CASSYGTGVREQYF
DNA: TGTGCCAGCAGTTACGGGACAGGGGTCCGCGAGCAGTACTTC

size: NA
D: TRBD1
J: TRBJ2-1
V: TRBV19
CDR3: CASSLLGQGGNEQFF
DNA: TGTGCCAGTAGCCTCTTGGGACAGGGTGGCAATGAGCAGTTCTTC

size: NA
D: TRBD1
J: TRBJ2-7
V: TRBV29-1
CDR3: CSAGQGGYEQYF
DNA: TGCAGCGCGGGACAGGGAGGCTACGAGCAGTACTTC

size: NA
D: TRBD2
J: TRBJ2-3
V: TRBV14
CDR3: CASSPGLGATDTQYF
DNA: TGTGCCAGCAGCCCCGGACTAGGGGCCACAGATACGCAGTATTTT

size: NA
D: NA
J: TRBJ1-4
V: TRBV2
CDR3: CASAGVNEKLFF
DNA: TGTGCCAGCGCTGGGGTAAATGAAAAACTGTTTTTT

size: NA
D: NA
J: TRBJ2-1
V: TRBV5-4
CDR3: CASSDGTYNEQFF
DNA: TGTGCCAGCAGCGACGGGACTTATAATGAGCAGTTCTTC

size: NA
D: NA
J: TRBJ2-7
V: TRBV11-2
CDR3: CASSLGGVNEQYF
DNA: TGTGCCAGCAGCTTAGGTGGCGTGAACGAGCAGTACTTC

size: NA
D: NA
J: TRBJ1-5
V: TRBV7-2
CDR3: CASSHGTAYSNQPQHF
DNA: TGTGCCAGCAGCCACGGGACGGCCTATAGCAATCAGCCCCAGCATTTT

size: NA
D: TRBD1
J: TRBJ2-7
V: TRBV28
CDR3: CASSLLGQLGVYF
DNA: TGTGCCAGCAGTTTACTGGGACAGCTAGGGGTGTACTTC

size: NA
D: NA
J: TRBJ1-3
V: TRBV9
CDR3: CASSPDRDTQVGNTIYF
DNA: TGTGCCAGCAGCCCAGACCGGGACACCCAGGTTGGAAACACCATATATTTT

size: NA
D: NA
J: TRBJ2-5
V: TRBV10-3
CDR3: CAISDGVRLQETQYF
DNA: TGTGCCATCAGTGACGGGGTCCGGCTCCAAGAGACCCAGTACTTC

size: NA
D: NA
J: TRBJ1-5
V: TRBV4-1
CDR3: CASSQTGLSNQPQHF
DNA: TGCGCCAGCAGCCAAACAGGGCTTAGCAATCAGCCCCAGCATTTT

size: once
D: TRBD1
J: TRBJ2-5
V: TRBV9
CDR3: CASSVDLGQGAWETQYF
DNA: TGTGCCAGCAGCGTAGATCTTGGACAGGGGGCGTGGGAGACCCAGTACTTC

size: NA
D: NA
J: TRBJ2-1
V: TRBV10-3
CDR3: CAISELGQSYNEQFF
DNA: TGTGCCATCAGTGAGCTAGGACAGTCCTACAATGAGCAGTTCTTC

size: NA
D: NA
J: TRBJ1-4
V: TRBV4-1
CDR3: CASSTKATNEKLFF
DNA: TGCGCCAGCAGCACAAAAGCAACTAATGAAAAACTGTTTTTT

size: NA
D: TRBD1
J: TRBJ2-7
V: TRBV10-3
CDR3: CAISGKGAPYEQYF
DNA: TGTGCCATCAGTGGGAAGGGGGCCCCCTACGAGCAGTACTTC

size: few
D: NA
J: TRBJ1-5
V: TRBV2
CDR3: CASSGGSRDQPQHF
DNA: TGTGCCAGCAGTGGGGGTTCCAGGGATCAGCCCCAGCATTTT

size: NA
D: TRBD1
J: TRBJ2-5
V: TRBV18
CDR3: CASSRGQGETQYF
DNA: TGTGCCAGCTCACGCGGACAGGGGGAGACCCAGTACTTC

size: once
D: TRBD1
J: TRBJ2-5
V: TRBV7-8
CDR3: CASSLVETGGYQYF
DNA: TGTGCCAGCAGCTTAGTTGAGACAGGGGGGTACCAGTACTTC

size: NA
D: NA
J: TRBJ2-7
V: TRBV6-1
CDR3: CASSETRGDIEQYF
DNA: TGTGCCAGCAGTGAAACCAGGGGCGATATCGAGCAGTACTTC

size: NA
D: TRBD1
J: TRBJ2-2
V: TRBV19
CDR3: CASSIRADRGSNTGELFF
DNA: TGTGCCAGTAGTATTCGCGCTGACAGGGGATCGAACACCGGGGAGCTGTTTTTT

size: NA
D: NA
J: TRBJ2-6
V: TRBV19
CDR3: CASSWQSGANVLTF
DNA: TGTGCCAGTAGTTGGCAATCTGGGGCCAACGTCCTGACTTTC

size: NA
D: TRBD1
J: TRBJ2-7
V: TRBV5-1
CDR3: CASSRTGGNDEQYF
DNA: TGCGCCAGCAGCAGAACAGGGGGCAACGACGAGCAGTACTTC

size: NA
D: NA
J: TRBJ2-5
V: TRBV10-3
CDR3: CATVGGRGETQYF
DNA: TGTGCCACGGTTGGGGGGCGTGGAGAGACCCAGTACTTC

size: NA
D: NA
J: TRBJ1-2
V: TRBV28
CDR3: CASRVTGSANYGYTF
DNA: TGTGCCAGCCGAGTTACGGGGTCAGCTAACTATGGCTACACCTTC

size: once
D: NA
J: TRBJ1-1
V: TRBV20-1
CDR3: CSARDNKAFF
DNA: TGCAGTGCTAGAGATAATAAAGCTTTCTTT

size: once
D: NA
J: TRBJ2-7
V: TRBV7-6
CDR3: CASSLAAPPAYEQYF
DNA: TGTGCCAGCAGCTTAGCTGCCCCCCCAGCCTACGAGCAGTACTTC

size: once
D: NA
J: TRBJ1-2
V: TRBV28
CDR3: CASSWRTWNYGYTF
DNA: TGTGCCAGCAGTTGGCGGACGTGGAACTATGGCTACACCTTC

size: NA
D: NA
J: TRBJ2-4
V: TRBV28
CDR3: CATLSAARAKNIQYF
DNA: TGTGCCACCCTGTCGGCGGCTAGAGCCAAAAACATTCAGTACTTC